One sample yielded the 11 T cell receptor beta chains listed below, sequenced in a study of blood T cell repertoires in COVID-19. Clones were read by immunoSEQ multiplex PCR, and TCRdb kept only the in-frame ones, dropping some. The data contain approximately 150,000 clones, roughly three quarters of them singletons. Specimen: peripheral blood. These receptors came from a woman aged 55-70 years with acute or convalescent COVID-19.

The rearrangement links TRBV10-2 to TRBJ2-3, with 8 nucleotides matching TRBD2. V dropped 6 bases and J dropped 0; count of bases not matched to a gene: 2. The V gene's germline CDR1 is WSHSY and CDR2 SAAADI. The CDR3 runs 14 residues. CDR3 amino acids: CASRPSGSTDTQYF. DNA for the CDR3: TGCGCCAGCAGGCCTAGCGGGAGCACAGATACGCAGTATTTT.

V and J are TRBV28 and TRBJ2-7; D possibly corresponds to TRBD1 (5 bases). Germline V lookup: CDR1 MDHEN, CDR2 SYDVKM. The CDR3 spans 14 residues. The V end lost 2 bases, the J end lost 7 bases, and 15 bases lay between the germline ends. CDR3 amino acids: CASSLVGQGREQYF. In DNA form, the CDR3 reads TGTGCCAGCAGTTTAGTCGGTCAGGGAAGGGAGCAGTACTTC. The full variable domain, rest sourced from reference TRBV28 and TRBJ2-7, is DVKVTQSSRYLVKRTGEKVFLECVQDMDHENMFWYRQDPGLGLRLIYFSYDVKMKEKGDIPEGYSVSREKKERFSLILESASTNQTSMYLCASSLVGQGREQYFGPGTRLTVT.

The CDR3 DNA sequence: TGTGCCAGCACCAAGGGGGCGGGCAGAATCTCAACTGGGGCCAACGTCCTGACTTTC. This encodes CASTKGAGRISTGANVLTF. The chain combines TRBV9 with TRBJ2-6; 7 positions match TRBD1. After removal of 6 bases from V and 2 bases from J, the junction contained 17 bases not matched to a gene. Germline CDR1 reads SGDLS; CDR2 reads YYNGEE. The CDR3 runs to 19 residues.

The V call is TRBV3-1 (or the pseudogene TRBV3-2), the J call TRBJ2-7, with TRBD1 matching 12 bases. Trimming took 3 bases from V and 5 from J; bases not matched to a gene: 14. Germline V gene sequence: CDR1 LGHDT, CDR2 YNNKEL (reference sequence). The CDR3 is made up of 18 amino acids. The CDR3 is CASSQYGTGGLEADEQYF. In nucleotides, the CDR3 is TGTGCCAGCAGCCAGTACGGGACAGGGGGCTTGGAAGCCGACGAGCAGTACTTC.

The V call is TRBV10-2, the J call TRBJ2-7; 7 bases are a match to TRBD2. The CDR3 loop spans 14 amino acids. J gave up 4 bases and V 8 bases, and 11 bases lay outside the gene matches. The germline gives CDR1 WSHSY, CDR2 SAAADI. CDR3 nucleotide sequence: TGCGCCAGCGCCGTAAGGACTAGTCTTTACGAGCAGTACTTC. Translation: CASAVRTSLYEQYF.

The chain links TRBV6-5 to TRBJ1-2; possibly TRBD1 for D (6 bases). Trimming stripped 8 bases from V and 6 bases from J, with 7 bases between. Germline V gene sequence: CDR1 MNHEY, CDR2 SVGAGI. The CDR3 covers 10 residues. Here the CDR3 DNA reads TGTGCCAGCGGGGGCAATGGCTACACCTTC. It translates to CASGGNGYTF.

The rearrangement joins TRBV27 to TRBJ2-7; 7 bases line up with TRBD2. The CDR3 is 15 residues long. The V gene end was trimmed by 3 bases and the J gene end by 2 bases; junction bases not matched to a gene: 7. Germline V CDR1 and CDR2: MNHEY, SMNVEV (reference sequence). CDR3 region: CASSLGSGFAYEQYF. CDR3 sequence (DNA): TGTGCCAGCAGTTTGGGTAGCGGGTTTGCCTACGAGCAGTACTTC.

The V and J genes are TRBV6-5 and TRBJ1-1, with no clear D. The CDR3 is 14 amino acids. Germline assignment: CDR1 MNHEY and CDR2 SVGAGI. Trimming shortened V by 5 bases and J by 1 base, and 11 bases separated the two germline ends. This CDR3 is CASSPRFRNTEAFF. The CDR3 coding sequence is TGTGCCAGCAGTCCGCGATTTCGGAACACTGAAGCTTTCTTT.

V gene TRBV7-8 combines with J gene TRBJ1-5, with D possibly TRBD1 on 6 matching bases. V was clipped by 5 bases and J by 4 bases, with 15 bases between them. Germline V gene lookup returns CDR1 SGHVS and CDR2 FQNEAQ. This CDR3 has 15 residues. As DNA, the CDR3 is TGTGCCAGCAGCACTTGGGGGCGAAGGAATCAGCCCCAGCATTTT. This encodes CASSTWGRRNQPQHF.

The chain recombines TRBV7-9 with TRBJ1-2; 7 nucleotides line up with TRBD1. CDR1 and CDR2 (germline): SEHNR, FQNEAQ (reference sequence). This CDR3 region has 14 residues. The junction had 8 bases not matched to a gene; V was cut back by 3 bases and J by 7 bases. The CDR3 DNA reads as TGTGCCAGCAGCTTGTACACAGGGGAGGCTGGCTACACCTTC. Its protein product is CASSLYTGEAGYTF.

This clone was recorded once. The V gene is TRBV28, the J gene TRBJ1-2; D may be TRBD1 (5 bases). Looked up from germline, CDR1 is MDHEN and CDR2 is SYDVKM. V was shortened by 2 bases and J by 5 bases, with 12 bases between the two germline ends. This CDR3 region has 14 residues. CDR3 protein: CASSLTFRVYGYTF. The CDR3 DNA is TGTGCCAGCAGTTTAACATTCAGGGTATATGGCTACACCTTC.